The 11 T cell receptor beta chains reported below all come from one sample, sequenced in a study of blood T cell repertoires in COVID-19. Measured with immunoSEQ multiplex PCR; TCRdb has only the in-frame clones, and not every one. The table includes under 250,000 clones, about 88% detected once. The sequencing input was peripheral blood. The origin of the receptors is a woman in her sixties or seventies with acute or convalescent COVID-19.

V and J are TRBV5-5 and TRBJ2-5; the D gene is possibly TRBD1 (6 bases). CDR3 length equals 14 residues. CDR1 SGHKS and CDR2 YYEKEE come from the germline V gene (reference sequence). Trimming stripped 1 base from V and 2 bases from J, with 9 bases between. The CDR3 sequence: CASSLTGFQETQYF. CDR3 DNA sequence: TGTGCCAGCAGCTTGACAGGGTTTCAAGAGACCCAGTACTTC.

The CDR3 DNA reads as TGTGCCAGCAGCCCTAGGGGTTCGAACACCGGGGAGCTGTTTTTT. This encodes CASSPRGSNTGELFF. This chain uses TRBV3-1 (or the pseudogene TRBV3-2) with TRBJ2-2, with D perhaps TRBD1 (5 bases). The CDR3 length is 15 residues. CDR1 and CDR2 from the germline V gene are LGHDT and YNNKEL (reference sequence). Trimming shortened V by 4 bases and J by 0 bases, and 9 bases separated the two germline ends.

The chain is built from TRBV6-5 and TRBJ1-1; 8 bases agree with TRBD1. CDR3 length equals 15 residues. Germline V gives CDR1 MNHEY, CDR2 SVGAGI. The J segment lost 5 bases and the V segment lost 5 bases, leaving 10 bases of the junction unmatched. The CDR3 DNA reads TGTGCCAGCAGTCCATCGGACAGGGCTGAGACTGAAGCTTTCTTT. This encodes CASSPSDRAETEAFF.

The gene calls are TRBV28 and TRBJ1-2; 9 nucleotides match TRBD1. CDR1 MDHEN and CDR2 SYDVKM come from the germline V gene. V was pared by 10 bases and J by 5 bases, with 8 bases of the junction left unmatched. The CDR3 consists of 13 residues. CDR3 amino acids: CATWDRESYGYTF. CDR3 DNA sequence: TGTGCCACCTGGGACAGGGAAAGTTATGGCTACACCTTC.

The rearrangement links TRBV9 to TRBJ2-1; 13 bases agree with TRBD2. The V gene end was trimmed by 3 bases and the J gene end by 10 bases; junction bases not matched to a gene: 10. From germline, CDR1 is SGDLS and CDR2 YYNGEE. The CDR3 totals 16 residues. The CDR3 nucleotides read TGTGCCAGCAGCGCCGAGGGACTAGCGGGGTCCGCCGAGCAGTTCTTC. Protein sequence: CASSAEGLAGSAEQFF.

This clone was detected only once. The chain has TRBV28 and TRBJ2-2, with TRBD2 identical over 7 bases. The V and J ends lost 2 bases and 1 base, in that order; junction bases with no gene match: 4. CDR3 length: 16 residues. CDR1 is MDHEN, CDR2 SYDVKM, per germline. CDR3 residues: CASSLTPSGNTGELFF. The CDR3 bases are TGTGCCAGCAGTTTAACCCCTAGCGGGAACACCGGGGAGCTGTTTTTT.

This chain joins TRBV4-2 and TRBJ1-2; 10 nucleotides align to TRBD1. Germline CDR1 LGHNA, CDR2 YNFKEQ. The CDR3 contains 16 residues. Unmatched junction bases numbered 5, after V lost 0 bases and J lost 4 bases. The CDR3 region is CASSQDRRTGGYGYTF. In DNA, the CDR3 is TGTGCCAGCAGCCAAGATCGGAGGACAGGGGGCTATGGCTACACCTTC.

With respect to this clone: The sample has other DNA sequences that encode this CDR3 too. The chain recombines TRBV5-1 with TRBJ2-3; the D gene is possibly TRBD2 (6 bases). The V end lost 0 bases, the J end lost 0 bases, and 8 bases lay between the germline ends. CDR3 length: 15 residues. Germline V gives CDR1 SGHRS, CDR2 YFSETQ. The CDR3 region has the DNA TGCGCCAGCAGCTTGGGTGGAGGGAGCACAGATACGCAGTATTTT. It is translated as CASSLGGGSTDTQYF.

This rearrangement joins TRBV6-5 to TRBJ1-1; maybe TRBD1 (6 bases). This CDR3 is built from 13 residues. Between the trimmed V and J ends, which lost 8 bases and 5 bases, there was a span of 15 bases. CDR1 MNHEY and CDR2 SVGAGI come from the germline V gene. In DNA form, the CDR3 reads TGTGCCAGCGGGACATTGCTAGGGACTGAAGCTTTCTTT. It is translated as CASGTLLGTEAFF.

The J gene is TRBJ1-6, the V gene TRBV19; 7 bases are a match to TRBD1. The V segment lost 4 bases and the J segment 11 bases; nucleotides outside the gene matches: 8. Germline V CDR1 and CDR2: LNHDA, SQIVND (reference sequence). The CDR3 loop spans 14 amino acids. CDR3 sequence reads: CASSTRTGGTPLHF. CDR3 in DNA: TGTGCCAGTAGTACGCGGACAGGCGGAACACCCCTCCACTTT.

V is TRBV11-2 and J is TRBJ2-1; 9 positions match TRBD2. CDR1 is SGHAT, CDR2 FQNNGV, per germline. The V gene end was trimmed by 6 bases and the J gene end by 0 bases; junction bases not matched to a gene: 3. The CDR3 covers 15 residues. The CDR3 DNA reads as TGTGCCAGCAGAATAGCGGGGGCCTCCTACAATGAGCAGTTCTTC. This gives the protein CASRIAGASYNEQFF.